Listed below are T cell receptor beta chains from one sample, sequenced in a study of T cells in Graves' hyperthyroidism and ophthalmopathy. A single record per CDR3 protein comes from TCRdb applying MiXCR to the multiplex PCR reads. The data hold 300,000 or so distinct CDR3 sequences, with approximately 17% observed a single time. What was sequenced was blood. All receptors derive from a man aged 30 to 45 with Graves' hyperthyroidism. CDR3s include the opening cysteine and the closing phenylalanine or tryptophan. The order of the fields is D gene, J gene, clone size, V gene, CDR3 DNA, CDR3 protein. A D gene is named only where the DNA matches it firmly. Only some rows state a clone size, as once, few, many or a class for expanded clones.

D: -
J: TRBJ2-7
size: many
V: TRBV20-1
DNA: TGCAGTGCTAGAGGCGGGATGATGGCCTCCGACAATCGTGGGTCCTACGAGCAGTACTTC
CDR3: CSARGGMMASDNRGSYEQYF

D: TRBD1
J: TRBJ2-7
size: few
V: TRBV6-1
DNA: TGTGCCAGCAGTACCCGGGACAGCTCCTACGAGCAGTACTTC
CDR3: CASSTRDSSYEQYF

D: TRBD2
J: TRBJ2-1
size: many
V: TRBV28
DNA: TGTGCCAGCAGTTTTTGGCTAGCGGGGGCCCCGAGCTCCTACAATGAGCAGTTCTTC
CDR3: CASSFWLAGAPSSYNEQFF

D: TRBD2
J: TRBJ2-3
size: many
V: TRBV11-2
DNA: TGTGCCAGCAGCTTGGGGGATGGCGGGAGAGGTACAGATACGCAGTATTTT
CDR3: CASSLGDGGRGTDTQYF

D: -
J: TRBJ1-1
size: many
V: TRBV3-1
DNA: TGTGCCAGCAGCCAAGATGGTCGAGGGGCAGTAGCTTTCTTT
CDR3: CASSQDGRGAVAFF

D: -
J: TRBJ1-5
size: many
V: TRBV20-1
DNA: TGCAGTGCCCGCCGAACAGGGCCTCATCAGCCCCAGCATTTT
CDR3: CSARRTGPHQPQHF

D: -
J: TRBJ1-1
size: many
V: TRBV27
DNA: TGTGCCAGCAGTTTGGGGGTGCAGAACACTGAAGCTTTCTTT
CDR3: CASSLGVQNTEAFF

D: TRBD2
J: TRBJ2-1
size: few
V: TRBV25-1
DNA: TGTGCCAGCAGTGAATCCACTAGCGGGAGGGTCAATGAGCAGTTCTTC
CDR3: CASSESTSGRVNEQFF

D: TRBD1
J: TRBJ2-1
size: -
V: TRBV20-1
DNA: TGCAGTGCTCAGGGGGCGGGACGGGTCTACAATGAGCAGTTCTTC
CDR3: CSAQGAGRVYNEQFF

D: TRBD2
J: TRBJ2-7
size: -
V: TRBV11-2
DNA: TGTGCCAGCAGCTTAGGTGTCGGGAGGGCCTACGAGCAGTACTTC
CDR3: CASSLGVGRAYEQYF

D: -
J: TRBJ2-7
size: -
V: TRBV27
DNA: TGTGCCAGCAGTCCTTATCGTCGTAATTATGGTTACGAGCAGTACTTC
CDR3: CASSPYRRNYGYEQYF

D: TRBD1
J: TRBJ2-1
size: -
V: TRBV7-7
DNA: TGTGCTAGCAGCTTCGGGACAGGCGCCAATGAGCAGTTCTTC
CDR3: CASSFGTGANEQFF

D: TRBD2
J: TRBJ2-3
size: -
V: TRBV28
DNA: TGTGCCAGCAGATCAACTAGCGGGACTGACACAGATACGCAGTATTTT
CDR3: CASRSTSGTDTDTQYF

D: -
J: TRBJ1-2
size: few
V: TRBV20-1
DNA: TGCAGTTATACTGATGGATTGGAGGACACCTTC
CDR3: CSYTDGLEDTF

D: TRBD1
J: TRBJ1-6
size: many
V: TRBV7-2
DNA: TGTGCCAGCAGCACACAGGGGAGGAATTCACCCCTCCACTTT
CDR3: CASSTQGRNSPLHF

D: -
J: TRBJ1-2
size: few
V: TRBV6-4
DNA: TGTGCCAGCAGTGCCGGGACGGCCTTTGGCTACACCTTC
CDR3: CASSAGTAFGYTF